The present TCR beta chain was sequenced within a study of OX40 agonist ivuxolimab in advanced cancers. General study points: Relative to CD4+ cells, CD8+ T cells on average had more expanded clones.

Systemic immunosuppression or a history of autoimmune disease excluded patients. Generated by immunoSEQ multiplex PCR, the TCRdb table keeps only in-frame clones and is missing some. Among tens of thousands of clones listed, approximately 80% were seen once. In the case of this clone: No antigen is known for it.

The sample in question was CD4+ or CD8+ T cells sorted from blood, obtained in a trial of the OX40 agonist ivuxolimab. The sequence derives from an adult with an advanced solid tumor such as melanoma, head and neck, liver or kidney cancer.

CDR3: CASRNGGASTDTQYF. Here the CDR3 DNA reads TGTGCCAGCAGAAACGGGGGCGCTAGCACAGATACGCAGTATTTT. The chain combines TRBV6-5 with TRBJ2-3; the D call may be TRBD1 or TRBD2 (6 bases each). The V end lost 6 bases, the J end lost 0 bases, and 13 bases lay between the germline ends. This CDR3 has 15 residues. Germline assignment: CDR1 MNHEY and CDR2 SVGAGI.